This TCR beta chain was recovered during a study of a mutant IDH1 vaccine in newly diagnosed glioma. CDR1 is MNHEY, CDR2 SVGAGI, per germline. The germline V and J ends were trimmed by 4 bases and 2 bases, with 14 bases remaining between them. This CDR3 has 16 residues. Only in-frame clones appear in the TCRdb table, and some are missing; sequencing was by immunoSEQ multiplex PCR. This sample has about 62,000 clones, with around 83% found just once. The time point: week 47, end of study. It was 300 ug of mutant IDH1 20-mer peptide that made up each vaccine dose, given with topical imiquimod. Concerning this clone: The antigen remains undetermined.

The receptor's source is a man aged 25-45 years with glioma. The sequenced sample was PBMCs, obtained from a glioma patient whose treatment included an IDH1 peptide vaccine. The rearrangement links TRBV6-5 to TRBJ1-4, with D hard to call. The CDR3 spells CASSLRPPGTNEKLFF. As DNA, the CDR3 is TGTGCCAGCAGTTTGAGACCGCCAGGCACTAATGAAAAACTGTTTTTT.